This passage covers 28 T cell receptor beta chains from one sample sequenced in a study of shared clonotypes between healthy human individuals. Here immunoSEQ multiplex PCR was the method, and the copy in TCRdb shows in-frame clones only, minus some. The top ten clones hold under 0.45% of a sample with 2 million to 2.5 million clones, 85% to 95% of them seen once. Material for sequencing was naive CD4+ T cells from PBMCs. Stated subset: CD45RA+ positively selected. These receptors all come from a man younger than 35 in good health. Some clones in this sample may be carry-over from other donors' samples.

The chain couples TRBV7-3 to TRBJ1-1; D is unclear. Germline V lookup: CDR1 SGHTA, CDR2 FQGTGA. Trimming took 5 bases from V and 1 from J, leaving 8 bases between them. This CDR3 has 13 residues. CDR3 protein: CASSGSSNTEAFF. CDR3 DNA: TGTGCCAGCAGCGGGAGCTCGAACACTGAAGCTTTCTTT.

Note on this clone: A read error may produce the germline difference seen at one junction end. The rearrangement uses TRBV11-2 and TRBJ1-1; TRBD1 is a possible D gene (5 bases). This CDR3 has 13 amino acids. CDR1 SGHAT and CDR2 FQNNGV come from the germline V gene. CDR3 loop: CASRRDLKTEAFF. The CDR3 bases are TGTGCCAGCAGGCGGGACCTGAAAACTGAAGCTTTCTTT.

V usage is TRBV23-1 and J usage is TRBJ1-3; D unresolved. TRBV23-1 is labeled an ORF, and its function is uncertain. The V end lost 2 bases, the J end lost 0 bases, and 11 bases lay between the germline ends. There are 16 residues in the CDR3. The CDR3 protein is CASSQPLGSSGNTIYF. The DNA of the CDR3 is TGCGCCAGCAGTCAACCGCTGGGTAGCTCTGGAAACACCATATATTTT.

The chain carries TRBV5-1 and TRBJ2-3; 11 bases are shared with TRBD2. Germline V lookup: CDR1 SGHRS, CDR2 YFSETQ. Trimming at V came to 0 bases and at J to 1 base, leaving 7 bases not matched to a gene. The CDR3 has 18 residues. CDR3 amino acids: CASSLGTSGSMGTDTQYF. The CDR3, as DNA: TGCGCCAGCAGCTTGGGTACTAGCGGGAGTATGGGCACAGATACGCAGTATTTT.

The table lists this clone with a count of one. V usage is TRBV11-2 and J usage is TRBJ1-1, with D maybe TRBD1 (5 bases). CDR3 length equals 13 residues. V was pared by 5 bases and J by 3 bases, with 10 bases between. Germline V CDR1 and CDR2: SGHAT, FQNNGV. The CDR3 loop is CASSRGSYTEAFF. In DNA, the CDR3 is TGTGCCAGCAGCCGGGGGAGCTACACTGAAGCTTTCTTT.

On this clone: Additional DNA sequences in this sample encode the identical CDR3. This CDR3 is CASRRTGGGNQPQHF. As DNA, the CDR3 is TGTGCCAGCAGGAGGACAGGGGGCGGCAATCAGCCCCAGCATTTT. J is TRBJ1-5 and V is TRBV28; 11 nucleotides line up with TRBD1. The CDR3 covers 15 residues. The germline V gene has CDR1 MDHEN and CDR2 SYDVKM. Trimming removed 6 bases from V and 2 bases from J; junction bases left unmatched: 3.

V and J are TRBV28 and TRBJ2-7; weak D call: TRBD1 (5 bases). The CDR3 is 12 residues long. V lost 2 bases and J 5 bases, leaving 7 bases between the germline ends. Germline CDR1 MDHEN, CDR2 SYDVKM. CDR3 bases: TGTGCCAGCAGTTTACAGGGAAACGAGCAGTACTTC. Translating gives CASSLQGNEQYF.

A single count supports this clone. This chain connects TRBV28 to TRBJ2-7; 8 nucleotides match TRBD1. J gave up 5 bases and V 3 bases, and 9 bases lay outside the gene matches. Per germline, CDR1 MDHEN and CDR2 SYDVKM. The length of the CDR3 is 15 residues. This chain's CDR3 is CASSFPAGGGDEQYF. The CDR3, as DNA: TGTGCCAGCAGTTTTCCCGCAGGGGGCGGCGACGAGCAGTACTTC.

This clone was picked up a small number of times. The chain combines TRBV5-4 with TRBJ1-5, with D perhaps TRBD1 (5 bases). Trimming removed 4 bases at V and 4 bases at J, with 12 bases between. This CDR3 region has 14 residues. In germline, CDR1 is SGHNT, CDR2 YYREEE (reference sequence). CDR3 sequence: CASSPGPKNQPQHF. For the CDR3, the DNA is TGTGCCAGCAGCCCGGGACCGAAGAATCAGCCCCAGCATTTT.

The chain couples TRBV28 to TRBJ1-2; 8 bases match TRBD1. Germline V lookup: CDR1 MDHEN, CDR2 SYDVKM. The CDR3 is 13 amino acids. J lost 8 bases, V lost 5 bases, and 7 bases had no gene match. CDR3 sequence (DNA): TGTGCCAGCAGTAAGACAGGGGCGGGCGGCTACACCTTC. It yields the protein CASSKTGAGGYTF.

The DNA of the CDR3 is TGTGCCAGCAGCGTCTATAGCGGGAGGCCCATCGGGGAGCTGTTTTTT. Its translation: CASSVYSGRPIGELFF. The gene calls are TRBV9 and TRBJ2-2; 10 bases line up with TRBD2. CDR3 length: 16 amino acids. V gave up 2 bases and J gave up 7 bases; unmatched junction bases: 8. Germline-derived CDR1 and CDR2 are SGDLS and YYNGEE.

This clone has only one observation. This chain joins TRBV4-2 and TRBJ2-2, with 7 nucleotides matching TRBD1. After removal of 4 bases from V and 3 bases from J, the junction contained 8 bases not matched to a gene. This CDR3 region has 16 residues. Per the germline V gene, CDR1 is LGHNA and CDR2 is YNFKEQ. CDR3 nucleotides: TGTGCCAGCAGCCCCCGGGGACAGTTAGACACCGGGGAGCTGTTTTTT. Translation: CASSPRGQLDTGELFF.

The V call is TRBV7-3, the J call TRBJ2-3, with 7 nucleotides matching TRBD2. There are 15 residues in the CDR3. Trimming took 5 bases from V and 2 from J; bases not matched to a gene: 7. Germline V gene data show CDR1 as SGHTA and CDR2 as FQGTGA. The CDR3 sequence is CASSPTSDLTDTQYF. CDR3 nucleotides: TGTGCCAGCAGCCCTACTAGCGACCTCACAGATACGCAGTATTTT.

The gene calls are TRBV5-1 and TRBJ2-3, with no clear D. CDR1 and CDR2 from the germline V gene are SGHRS and YFSETQ. The CDR3 is 14 residues long. Between the trimmed V and J ends, which lost 4 bases and 5 bases, there was a span of 14 bases. Here the CDR3 reads CASSKDHGEDTQYF. The CDR3 DNA sequence: TGCGCCAGCAGCAAGGACCACGGCGAAGATACGCAGTATTTT.

The V call is TRBV28, the J call TRBJ2-5, with TRBD1 matching over 7 bases. The CDR3 runs to 13 residues. Germline V gene lookup returns CDR1 MDHEN and CDR2 SYDVKM. V lost 6 bases and J lost 7; bases outside the gene matches: 8. CDR3 coding DNA: TGTGCCAGCAGCCCAGGGGGTTACGGGACCCAGTACTTC. This sequence encodes CASSPGGYGTQYF.

The V and J genes are TRBV7-3 and TRBJ2-7, with 7 bases that match TRBD1. CDR1 and CDR2 (germline): SGHTA, FQGTGA. The junction had 3 bases not matched to a gene; V was cut back by 4 bases and J by 3 bases. This CDR3 is built from 13 residues. This chain's CDR3 is CASSYGTDYEQYF. The DNA for the CDR3 is TGTGCCAGCAGCTATGGGACAGACTACGAGCAGTACTTC.

The rearrangement links TRBV29-1 to TRBJ1-2; D gene ambiguous. This CDR3 contains 10 residues. Germline V gene lookup returns CDR1 SQVTM and CDR2 ANQGSEA. Trimming removed 7 bases from V and 7 bases from J, with 10 bases in between. CDR3 sequence reads: CSADNGGYTF. The CDR3 bases are TGCAGCGCAGACAACGGTGGCTACACCTTC.

This chain joins TRBV9 and TRBJ2-7, with TRBD1 matching 12 bases. CDR3 length: 16 amino acids. The germline V gene encodes CDR1 SGDLS and CDR2 YYNGEE. Losses at the gene ends were 4 bases for V and 0 bases for J; bases not matched to a gene: 5. CDR3 nucleotide sequence: TGTGCCAGCAGCTTTGGGACAGGGGGCTACTCCTACGAGCAGTACTTC. Its translation is CASSFGTGGYSYEQYF.

This clone has only one observation. The chain employs TRBV7-6 and TRBJ2-3; D may be TRBD2 (6 bases). Germline V CDR1 and CDR2: SGHVS, FNYEAQ. The CDR3 covers 17 residues. The germline V and J ends were trimmed by 5 bases and 1 base, with 19 bases remaining between them. The CDR3 nucleotides are TGTGCCAGCAGCCCCCTCCACCCGGAGGGCGGCACAGATACGCAGTATTTT. Its protein product is CASSPLHPEGGTDTQYF.

The rearrangement links TRBV18 to TRBJ2-5; D perhaps matches TRBD1 (5 bases). The CDR3 contains 11 residues. Trimming removed 6 bases from V and 7 bases from J, with 9 bases in between. Looked up from germline, CDR1 is KGHSH and CDR2 is LQKENI. The DNA of the CDR3 is TGTGCCAGCTCCCCCCAGGGGACCCAGTACTTC. It encodes CASSPQGTQYF.

About this clone: Distinct nucleotide sequences in the sample also encode this CDR3. The chain is built from TRBV5-1 and TRBJ2-7, with 11 nucleotides matching TRBD2. The CDR3 has 16 residues. Germline trimming cut 2 bases from V and 2 bases from J; bases unmatched to any gene: 6. Germline CDR1 and CDR2: SGHRS and YFSETQ. DNA for the CDR3: TGCGCCAGCAGCTTAGGGACTAGCGGAACAACCTACGAGCAGTACTTC. This gives the protein CASSLGTSGTTYEQYF.

V usage is TRBV5-6 and J usage is TRBJ2-7; D possibly corresponds to TRBD1 (6 bases). Germline CDR1 reads SGHDT; CDR2 reads YYEEEE. V was pared by 1 base and J by 6 bases, with 14 bases between. The CDR3 extends over 14 amino acids. The CDR3 loop is CASSLFGDTVEQYF. The CDR3, as DNA: TGTGCCAGCAGCTTGTTTGGGGACACCGTCGAGCAGTACTTC. Based on the CDR3 plus reference TRBV5-6 and TRBJ2-7, the full variable domain is DAGVTQSPTHLIKTRGQQVTLRCSPKSGHDTVSWYQQALGQGPQFIFQYYEEEERQRGNFPDRFSGHQFPNYSSELNVNALLLGDSALYLCASSLFGDTVEQYFGPGTRLTVT.

The J gene is TRBJ1-1, the V gene TRBV27, with D uncertain. Trimming took off 4 bases at V and 1 base at J, with 10 bases between the two ends. The CDR3 is 14 amino acids. CDR1 is MNHEY, CDR2 SMNVEV, per germline (reference sequence). The CDR3 loop is CASSYYGGNTEAFF. The CDR3 DNA is TGTGCCAGCAGTTACTATGGCGGGAACACTGAAGCTTTCTTT.

V is TRBV10-3 and J is TRBJ2-3; no reliable D call. The CDR3 sequence is 16 residues long. The V and J ends lost 2 bases and 2 bases respectively, with 14 bases between them. The germline gives CDR1 ENHRY, CDR2 SYGVKD. The DNA for the CDR3 is TGTGCCATCAGTGAGACGTCGTCCCTCCTCACAGATACGCAGTATTTT. It specifies CAISETSSLLTDTQYF.

The chain uses TRBV5-1 and TRBJ1-1; TRBD1 is a possible D gene (5 bases). The V end was cut by 4 bases, the J end by 6 bases, with 16 bases between. Germline CDR1 and CDR2: SGHRS and YFSETQ. The CDR3 contains 14 residues. The CDR3 DNA reads TGCGCCAGCAGCATAGACACTAGAGGGGCTGAAGCTTTCTTT. Its translation: CASSIDTRGAEAFF. The full variable domain, its missing parts supplied by reference TRBV5-1 and TRBJ1-1, is KAGVTQTPRYLIKTRGQQVTLSCSPISGHRSVSWYQQTPGQGLQFLFEYFSETQRNKGNFPGRFSGRQFSNSRSEMNVSTLELGDSALYLCASSIDTRGAEAFFGQGTRLTVV.

The chain uses TRBV5-4 and TRBJ1-2; 9 nucleotides align to TRBD1. V was pared by 6 bases and J by 8 bases, with 11 bases of the junction left unmatched. The CDR3 runs to 14 residues. From germline, CDR1 is SGHNT and CDR2 YYREEE (reference sequence). The CDR3 region has the DNA TGTGCCAGCAACTCCGGGGACAGGGTAGTCGGCTACACCTTC. Protein product: CASNSGDRVVGYTF.

The chain uses TRBV19 and TRBJ2-1; D is ambiguous. The germline CDR1 and CDR2 sequences are LNHDA and SQIVND (reference sequence). Trimming stripped 5 bases from V and 4 bases from J, with 15 bases between. The CDR3 is made up of 15 amino acids. CDR3 amino acids: CASSPSSVSYNEQFF. CDR3 bases: TGTGCCAGTAGTCCTTCCTCCGTCAGTTACAATGAGCAGTTCTTC. Complete variable domain (other parts from reference TRBV19 and TRBJ2-1): DGGITQSPKYLFRKEGQNVTLSCEQNLNHDAMYWYRQDPGQGLRLIYYSQIVNDFQKGDIAEGYSVSREKKESFPLTVTSAQKNPTAFYLCASSPSSVSYNEQFFGPGTRLTVL.

V gene TRBV5-4 combines with J gene TRBJ2-5; TRBD1 aligns across 10 bases. The ends lost 4 bases at V and 5 bases at J; junction bases unmatched: 5. This CDR3 region has 14 residues. The germline V gene has CDR1 SGHNT and CDR2 YYREEE (reference sequence). CDR3 sequence reads: CASSPTGGFETQYF. The CDR3, as DNA: TGTGCCAGCAGCCCGACAGGGGGCTTCGAGACCCAGTACTTC.